A selection of T cell receptor beta chains follows, all from one sample in a study. TCRdb analysed the 5' RACE reads with MiXCR anew, one entry per CDR3 protein. The sample gives roughly 46,000 distinct CDR3 sequences, roughly 28% of which show up once; about 2% is in the top ten. The source material was naive CD4+ T cells sorted from blood. The receptors derive from a female donor with breast cancer. Both conserved end residues are part of each CDR3. Each record gives: D gene, J gene, V gene, clone size, CDR3 protein, CDR3 DNA. The D gene is left open where the match is weak. Only some rows state a clone size, as once, few, many or a class for expanded clones.

>TRBD2|TRBJ2-1|TRBV20-1|medium-sized
CSAYGLAGVLNEQFF
TGCAGTGCTTATGGACTAGCGGGAGTCCTCAATGAGCAGTTCTTC
>NA|TRBJ1-4|TRBV28|NA
CASTSLRGRSESEKLFF
TGTGCCAGCACTTCCCTCAGGGGAAGAAGCGAAAGTGAAAAACTGTTTTTT
>TRBD1|TRBJ2-2|TRBV5-1|many
CASSPWGQGPTGELFF
TGCGCCAGCAGCCCCTGGGGACAGGGTCCCACCGGGGAGCTGTTTTTT
>NA|TRBJ2-3|TRBV5-6|few
CASSETGLTDTQYF
TGTGCCAGCAGCGAAACGGGGCTCACAGATACGCAGTATTTT
>NA|TRBJ2-7|TRBV6-5|few
CASSYKGRPYEQYF
TGTGCCAGCAGTTACAAGGGACGGCCCTACGAGCAGTACTTC
>TRBD2|TRBJ2-1|TRBV6-6|few
CASSLLAGNEQFF
TGTGCCAGCAGTTTACTAGCGGGAAATGAGCAGTTCTTC
>TRBD2|TRBJ2-3|TRBV7-3|few
CASSPRARRLAGLDTQYF
TGTGCCAGCAGCCCCCGAGCTCGGCGACTAGCGGGATTGGATACGCAGTATTTT
>NA|TRBJ2-1|TRBV12-3/TRBV12-4|NA
CASSSGGDNEQFF
TGTGCCAGCAGTTCTGGAGGGGACAATGAGCAGTTCTTC
>NA|TRBJ2-3|TRBV27|NA
CASSYSRKTGTDTQYF
TGTGCCAGCAGTTACTCCCGAAAAACTGGAACAGATACGCAGTATTTT
>NA|TRBJ2-1|TRBV29-1|few
CSVEVGGQFF
TGCAGCGTTGAAGTAGGAGGGCAGTTCTTC
>TRBD1|TRBJ2-7|TRBV5-1|NA
CASSLFGTENIYEQYF
TGCGCCAGCAGCTTGTTTGGGACAGAGAACATCTACGAGCAGTACTTC
>NA|TRBJ2-3|TRBV20-1|NA
CSARGASTDTQYF
TGCAGTGCTAGAGGCGCTAGCACAGATACGCAGTATTTT
>TRBD2|TRBJ2-1|TRBV20-1|NA
CGAPTSGRAFGEQFF
TGCGGTGCTCCGACTAGCGGGAGGGCCTTTGGTGAGCAGTTCTTC
>NA|TRBJ1-3|TRBV7-9|few
CASSLNLVSGNTIYF
TGTGCCAGCAGCTTAAACCTAGTCTCTGGAAACACCATATATTTT
>NA|TRBJ2-2|TRBV5-4|NA
CAGHIESSNTGELFF
TGTGCCGGCCATATTGAGAGTTCCAACACCGGGGAGCTGTTTTTT
>TRBD2|TRBJ2-7|TRBV28|NA
CASSLRWTSGSREQYF
TGTGCCAGCAGTTTACGTTGGACTAGCGGGAGTCGCGAGCAGTACTTC
>NA|TRBJ2-3|TRBV5-1|NA
CAGSLDGSGADTQYF
TGCGCCGGCAGCTTGGACGGGAGTGGGGCAGATACGCAGTATTTT
>TRBD2|TRBJ2-1|TRBV6-1|NA
CASIRNSGGQQFF
TGTGCCAGCATCCGGAATAGCGGGGGCCAGCAGTTCTTC
>NA|TRBJ1-4|TRBV12-3/TRBV12-4|few
CASSIPGPNEKLFF
TGTGCCAGCAGCATACCGGGGCCTAATGAAAAACTGTTTTTT
>TRBD2|TRBJ2-1|TRBV20-1|NA
CSVTGTTSENEQFF
TGCAGTGTAACCGGGACTACCTCGGAGAATGAGCAGTTCTTC
>TRBD2|TRBJ2-1|TRBV29-1|NA
CSVVTSGSASHEQFF
TGCAGCGTTGTAACTAGCGGGAGCGCTTCTCATGAGCAGTTCTTC
>NA|TRBJ2-3|TRBV6-2/TRBV6-3|few
CASSYSSGDTDTQYF
TGTGCCAGCAGTTACTCTAGCGGAGACACAGATACGCAGTATTTT
>NA|TRBJ1-1|TRBV5-6|NA
CASSITGLEGTEAFF
TGTGCCAGCAGCATAACAGGGTTAGAGGGCACTGAAGCTTTCTTT
>NA|TRBJ1-4|TRBV5-1|NA
CASSLAEGDEKLFF
TGCGCCAGCAGCTTGGCTGAAGGGGATGAAAAACTGTTTTTT
>NA|TRBJ2-1|TRBV28|few
CASESSYNEQFF
TGTGCCAGCGAGAGCTCCTACAATGAGCAGTTCTTC
>NA|TRBJ2-5|TRBV27|many
CASSPVNQETQYF
TGTGCCAGCAGTCCCGTAAACCAAGAGACCCAGTACTTC
>NA|TRBJ1-2|TRBV27|NA
CASSLKVNYGYTF
TGTGCCAGCAGTTTAAAGGTTAACTATGGCTACACCTTC
>TRBD1|TRBJ1-3|TRBV5-1|few
CASSEGQSSGNTIYF
TGCGCCAGCAGCGAGGGACAGAGCTCTGGAAACACCATATATTTT
>NA|TRBJ2-7|TRBV5-8|NA
CASSFGFLSRVLTYEQYF
TGTGCCAGCAGCTTTGGTTTCCTCTCGCGAGTACTAACCTACGAGCAGTACTTC
>TRBD1|TRBJ1-3|TRBV6-1|NA
CASTTGRRNTIYF
TGTGCCAGCACGACAGGGAGACGAAACACCATATATTTT
>NA|TRBJ2-3|TRBV7-9|NA
CASSLSIPGTDTQYF
TGTGCCAGCAGCTTGAGTATTCCTGGCACAGATACGCAGTATTTT
>TRBD2|TRBJ2-2|TRBV6-5|NA
CARTKAGRTGELFF
TGTGCCAGAACAAAAGCGGGACGGACCGGGGAGCTGTTTTTT
>NA|TRBJ1-2|TRBV20-1|NA
CSGDEGGDNYGYTF
TGCAGTGGTGATGAGGGAGGCGATAACTATGGCTACACCTTC
>TRBD2|TRBJ2-7|TRBV4-1|NA
CASSQENGRALYEQYF
TGCGCCAGCAGCCAAGAGAACGGGAGGGCCCTCTACGAGCAGTACTTC
>TRBD1|TRBJ1-1|TRBV29-1|few
CSVQTGDTEAFF
TGCAGCGTCCAGACAGGGGACACTGAAGCTTTCTTT
>NA|TRBJ2-7|TRBV5-1|many
CASSPDNSYEQYF
TGCGCCAGCAGCCCGGACAACTCCTACGAGCAGTACTTC
>NA|TRBJ2-7|TRBV7-2|NA
CASSLQQGSYEQYF
TGTGCCAGCAGCTTACAACAGGGAAGTTACGAGCAGTACTTC
>NA|TRBJ1-5|TRBV6-1|NA
CASSEWGRNQPQHF
TGTGCCAGCAGTGAATGGGGGAGAAATCAGCCCCAGCATTTT
>NA|TRBJ2-5|TRBV7-7|NA
CASSLVFSGGTQYF
TGTGCTAGCAGCTTAGTGTTCTCTGGAGGGACCCAGTACTTC
>NA|TRBJ2-5|TRBV9|NA
CASSVASDYAWETQYF
TGTGCCAGCAGCGTAGCGTCGGACTACGCTTGGGAGACCCAGTACTTC
>TRBD1|TRBJ2-7|TRBV20-1|NA
CSAREYKQGAYEQYF
TGCAGTGCTAGAGAATATAAACAGGGGGCCTACGAGCAGTACTTC
>TRBD1|TRBJ2-1|TRBV9|NA
CARPGQGRNEQFF
TGTGCCAGACCGGGACAGGGAAGGAATGAGCAGTTCTTC
>NA|TRBJ1-5|TRBV20-1|NA
CSATLGGGSNQPQHF
TGCAGTGCTACCCTGGGAGGGGGAAGCAATCAGCCCCAGCATTTT
>TRBD1|TRBJ2-7|TRBV5-1|NA
CASSVTGRRSYEQYF
TGCGCCAGCAGCGTGACAGGGCGCCGCTCCTACGAGCAGTACTTC
>NA|TRBJ2-3|TRBV28|NA
CASSPASLTDTQYF
TGTGCCAGCAGTCCCGCCTCCCTCACAGATACGCAGTATTTT